This T cell receptor beta chain was captured in a study of metastatic and nonmetastatic thyroid tumors. Study context: Repertoire comparison spanned blood and tumor or nodule tissue of malignant and benign thyroid patients. Findings and limits, study-wide: It was reportedly found that TCR beta diversity was significantly higher in malignant thyroid tumors than in benign nodules, a difference seen in both blood and tumor samples.

No patient had received any treatment before thyroid surgery. As processed by the authors: The study took CDR3 differences across clinicopathological groups and made a distant-metastasis classifier for papillary thyroid cancer from them. MiXCR was used by TCRdb to re-call the PCR reads. These V and J calls are TCRdb output, not the study's own analysis. The table has roughly 48,000 clones, roughly a sixth seen once; the top ten hold 2.5% to 3%. This clone was seen many times. Its antigen remains unidentified. This clonotype was sampled from a female donor with papillary thyroid cancer or a benign thyroid nodule (not recorded which). Some clones in this sample may be carry-over from other donors' samples. The sample taken for sequencing was blood.

Here the CDR3 reads CSGVSGSGSSYNEQFF. The CDR3 DNA reads as TGCAGTGGGGTTAGCGGGAGTGGTAGCTCCTACAATGAGCAGTTCTTC. The chain links TRBV20-1 to TRBJ2-1; 9 bases map to TRBD2. Germline V lookup: CDR1 DFQATT, CDR2 SNEGSKA (reference sequence). Trimming removed 7 bases from V and 0 bases from J; junction bases left unmatched: 10. This CDR3 region has 16 residues.